The following is a T cell receptor beta chain sequence with its context. Antigen specificity is unknown. Germline V gene lookup returns CDR1 MDHEN and CDR2 SYDVKM. V was clipped by 6 bases and J by 3 bases, with 11 bases between them. This CDR3 has 13 residues. Only in-frame clones appear in the TCRdb table, and some are missing; sequencing was by immunoSEQ multiplex PCR. The table lists about 63,000 clones, 89% of them singletons. These data originate in a study of OX40 agonist ivuxolimab in advanced cancers. Study as a whole: A mean age of roughly 60 years, range roughly 20 to 90, was recorded, and 80% to 90% were male. Prior anti-PD-1, anti-PD-L1 or anti-CTLA-4 therapy was allowed; 35% to 40% had some. Points from the study as a whole: Expanded clones belonging to CD8+ T cells outnumbered, on average, those of CD4+.

The J gene is TRBJ1-1, the V gene TRBV28; D not certain. This TCR came from an adult with an advanced solid tumor such as melanoma, head and neck, liver or kidney cancer. This sample comprised CD4+ or CD8+ T cells sorted from blood, obtained in a trial of the OX40 agonist ivuxolimab. CDR3 coding DNA: TGTGCCAGCAGCTCCACGAAGCACACTGAAGCTTTCTTT. It encodes CASSSTKHTEAFF.